Listed below are T cell receptor beta chains from one sample, sequenced in a study of blood T cell repertoires in COVID-19. Only in-frame clones appear in the TCRdb table, and some are missing; sequencing was by immunoSEQ multiplex PCR. The table records 200,000 to 250,000 clones, about 88% of them present only once. Sequenced material: peripheral blood. Receptors were obtained from a woman between 50 and 59 years old with COVID-19, enrolled during active disease. The CDR3 runs from the conserved cysteine through the conserved F or W. A D gene is named only where the DNA matches it firmly. Clone size appears in some rows only: once, few, many, or a class for an expanded clone.

TRBJ2-3,.,TRBD1,TRBV11-2,TGTGCCAGCAGCTCCTGGACAGGGAGAACAGATACGCAGTATTTT,CASSSWTGRTDTQYF
TRBJ1-5,.,.,TRBV6-5,TGTGCCAGCAGGCCCGCAGGAAGCAATCAGCCCCAGCATTTT,CASRPAGSNQPQHF
TRBJ2-7,.,.,TRBV19,TGTGCCAGTAGTCCCCGGGGGGCCTTTGTTTTGTACTTC,CASSPRGAFVLYF
TRBJ1-5,.,.,TRBV6-5,TGTGCCAGCAGTTACTCGGGGGCGGATCAGCCCCAGCATTTT,CASSYSGADQPQHF
TRBJ2-5,.,.,TRBV9,TGTGCCAGCAGCGTAGCAGTCCAAGAGACCCAGTACTTC,CASSVAVQETQYF
TRBJ1-3,.,.,TRBV4-3,TGCGCCAGCAGCCAAGGGCTGGGGGCCCCTGGAAACACCATATATTTT,CASSQGLGAPGNTIYF
TRBJ2-7,.,.,TRBV28,TGTGCCAGCAGTTTGGCCTGGACAGTATCGGCATACGAGCAGTACTTC,CASSLAWTVSAYEQYF
TRBJ2-1,.,.,TRBV3-1/TRBV3-2,TGTGCCAGCCGAAGCGCGGGGCGGGGATACAATGAGCAGTTCTTC,CASRSAGRGYNEQFF
TRBJ2-1,.,.,TRBV4-3,TGCGCCAGCAGCCAAGACACAGATTACAATGAGCAGTTCTTC,CASSQDTDYNEQFF
TRBJ2-3,.,.,TRBV18,TGTGCCAGCTCACCGTTGGGGCAGGGAATGGGCACAGATACGCAGTATTTT,CASSPLGQGMGTDTQYF
TRBJ1-1,.,.,TRBV6-2/TRBV6-3,TGTGCCAGCAGCCCTCCGGGGAACACTGAAGCTTTCTTT,CASSPPGNTEAFF
TRBJ2-1,.,.,TRBV5-1,TGCGCCAGCAGCTTAAACGGGTTCAATGAGCAGTTCTTC,CASSLNGFNEQFF
TRBJ2-1,few,TRBD1,TRBV11-2,TGTGCCAGCAGCCCCCGGGACAGTTACTACAATGAGCAGTTCTTC,CASSPRDSYYNEQFF
TRBJ2-3,.,.,TRBV11-2,TGTGCCAGCACCATTAGGGGGGGTAGCACAGATACGCAGTATTTT,CASTIRGGSTDTQYF
TRBJ1-2,.,.,TRBV5-6,TGTGCCAGCAGCTTGGCCCGTACAGCTGACTATGGCTACACCTTC,CASSLARTADYGYTF
TRBJ1-3,once,.,TRBV30,TGTGCCTGGAGTTCCCACCCCCGGGTCCAGCTTCGGAACTCTGGAAACACCATATATTTT,CAWSSHPRVQLRNSGNTIYF
TRBJ2-1,.,.,TRBV28,TGTGCCAGCGTTACTAGACCGGGCGGCGAGCAGTTCTTC,CASVTRPGGEQFF
TRBJ2-7,once,.,TRBV6-5,TGTGCCAGCAGTTACCACTACGAGCAGTACTTC,CASSYHYEQYF
TRBJ1-1,.,.,TRBV2,TGTGCCAGCAGTGATGGGGGGGTTAGGGGCGCTGAAGCTTTCTTT,CASSDGGVRGAEAFF
TRBJ2-3,few,TRBD2,TRBV3-1/TRBV3-2,TGTGCCAGCAGCCAAGGGGGACTAGCGGGGGGCCGAGGGACGCAGTATTTT,CASSQGGLAGGRGTQYF
TRBJ1-1,.,TRBD1,TRBV6-5,TGTGCCAGCAGTTACTCAGGACAGGGGCTCACTGAAGCTTTCTTT,CASSYSGQGLTEAFF
TRBJ2-5,.,.,TRBV20-1,TGCAGTGCTAGTGTTAGCGGACAAGAGACCCAGTACTTC,CSASVSGQETQYF
TRBJ2-7,.,TRBD1,TRBV28,TGTGCAACGGGACAGGGGACCCACGAGCAGTACTTC,CATGQGTHEQYF
TRBJ1-1,.,TRBD1,TRBV4-1,TGCGCCAGCAGACCCGGGACAGGGGGCGGATGGACTGAAGCTTTCTTT,CASRPGTGGGWTEAFF
TRBJ1-5,.,.,TRBV6-2/TRBV6-3,TGTGCCAGCAGTTACGGGCAGTATAGCAATCAGCCCCAGCATTTT,CASSYGQYSNQPQHF
TRBJ2-1,.,TRBD1,TRBV5-1,TGCGCCAGCAGCTCGGGGACAGGCTCCTACAATGAGCAGTTCTTC,CASSSGTGSYNEQFF
TRBJ2-7,.,TRBD1,TRBV7-9,TGTGCCAGCAGCTCGCCGACAGGGGACGAGCAGTACTTC,CASSSPTGDEQYF
TRBJ1-2,.,TRBD1,TRBV24-1,TGTGCCACCAGTGAGCGGACAGGGGATGGCTACACCTTC,CATSERTGDGYTF
TRBJ2-2,.,TRBD2,TRBV5-1,TGCGCCAGCAGCCGCGGGGGGTCGGACACCGGGGAGCTGTTTTTT,CASSRGGSDTGELFF
TRBJ2-7,.,TRBD2,TRBV19,TGTGCCACTAGCGTGACTAGCGGGGGTTCCTACGAGCAGTACTTC,CATSVTSGGSYEQYF
TRBJ1-1,.,.,TRBV5-1,TGCGCCAGCAGCCCTAATGGAGAAATGAACACTGAAGCTTTCTTT,CASSPNGEMNTEAFF
TRBJ2-7,once,.,TRBV18,TGTGCCAGCTCACCATCGGGTCCAGGGGGGGAGCAGTACTTC,CASSPSGPGGEQYF
TRBJ2-5,.,.,TRBV7-2,TGTGCCAGCAGCTTACGGGGTGCCTTCGCTCAAGAGACCCAGTACTTC,CASSLRGAFAQETQYF
TRBJ2-7,many,.,TRBV5-1,TGCGCCAGCAGCTTGGATCCCAGTACCTACGAGCAGTACTTC,CASSLDPSTYEQYF
TRBJ2-6,.,.,TRBV11-2,TGTGCCAGCAGCTTATGGGGGGCTGGGGCCAACGTCCTGACTTTC,CASSLWGAGANVLTF
TRBJ2-1,.,.,TRBV11-2,TGTGCCAGCAGCCCCAGACCGGGACTGGACGACAATGAGCAGTTCTTC,CASSPRPGLDDNEQFF
TRBJ2-7,.,TRBD1,TRBV11-2,TGTGCCAGCAGCTTCCGGACAGGCATCTCCTACGAGCAGTACTTC,CASSFRTGISYEQYF
TRBJ2-2,.,TRBD1,TRBV19,TGTGCCAGTAGTCTCCCGGGACAGGGGGCCGGGGAGCTGTTTTTT,CASSLPGQGAGELFF
TRBJ1-2,.,.,TRBV14,TGTGCCAGCAGCCCGACGACAGGACGCCTCGTTGGCTACACCTTC,CASSPTTGRLVGYTF
TRBJ1-2,.,.,TRBV2,TGTGCCAGCAGGGGGAGTGTTGAGTCAGGGGATAACTATGGCTACACCTTC,CASRGSVESGDNYGYTF
TRBJ1-5,.,TRBD1,TRBV4-3,TGCGCCAGCAGCCAAGATTTAGAAGGGACAGGGGGACCCATAGGACAGCCCCAGCATTTT,CASSQDLEGTGGPIGQPQHF
TRBJ2-7,.,TRBD1,TRBV2,TGTGCCAGCAGTGTATTGGACAGGGCTTCCGAGCAGTACTTC,CASSVLDRASEQYF
TRBJ2-3,.,TRBD2,TRBV24-1,TGTGCCACCAGTACTAGCGGGGATACGCAGTATTTT,CATSTSGDTQYF
TRBJ2-2,.,TRBD1,TRBV5-4,TGTGCCAGCAGCTTGGCTAGGGACAGGAACACCGGGGAGCTGTTTTTT,CASSLARDRNTGELFF
TRBJ2-1,.,.,TRBV3-1/TRBV3-2,TGTGCCAGCAGCCAAGATGTCGGGTACAATGAGCAGTTCTTC,CASSQDVGYNEQFF